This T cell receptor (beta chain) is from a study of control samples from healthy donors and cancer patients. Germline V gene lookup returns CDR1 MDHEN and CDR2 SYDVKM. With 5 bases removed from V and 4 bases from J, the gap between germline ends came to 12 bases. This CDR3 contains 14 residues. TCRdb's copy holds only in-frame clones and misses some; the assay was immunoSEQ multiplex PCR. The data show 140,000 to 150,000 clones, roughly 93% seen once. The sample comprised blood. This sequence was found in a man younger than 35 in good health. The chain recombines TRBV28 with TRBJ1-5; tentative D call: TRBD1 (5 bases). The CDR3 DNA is TGTGCCAGCAGTATTCACAGGTCAAATCAGCCCCAGCATTTT. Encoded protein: CASSIHRSNQPQHF. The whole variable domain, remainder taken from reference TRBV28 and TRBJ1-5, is DVKVTQSSRYLVKRTGEKVFLECVQDMDHENMFWYRQDPGLGLRLIYFSYDVKMKEKGDIPEGYSVSREKKERFSLILESASTNQTSMYLCASSIHRSNQPQHFGDGTRLSIL.